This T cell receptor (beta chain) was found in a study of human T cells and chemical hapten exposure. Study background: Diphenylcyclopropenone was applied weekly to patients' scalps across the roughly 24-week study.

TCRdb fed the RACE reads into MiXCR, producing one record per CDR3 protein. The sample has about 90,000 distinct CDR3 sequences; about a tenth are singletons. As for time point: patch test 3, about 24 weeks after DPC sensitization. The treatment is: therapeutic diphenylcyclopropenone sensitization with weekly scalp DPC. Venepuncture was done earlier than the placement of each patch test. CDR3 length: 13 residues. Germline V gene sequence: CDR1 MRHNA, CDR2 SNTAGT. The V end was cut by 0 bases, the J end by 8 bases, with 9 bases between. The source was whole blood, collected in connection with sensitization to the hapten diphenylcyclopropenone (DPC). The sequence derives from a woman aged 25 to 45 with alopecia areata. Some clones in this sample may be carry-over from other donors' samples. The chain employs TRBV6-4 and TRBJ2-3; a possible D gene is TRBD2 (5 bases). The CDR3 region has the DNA TGTGCCAGCAGTGACTCGAGTGAGGGTACGCAGTATTTT. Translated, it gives CASSDSSEGTQYF.